The rows below give T cell receptor beta chains drawn from one sample of a study of cytomegalovirus exposure and HLA in healthy donors. Libraries were prepared by immunoSEQ multiplex PCR; TCRdb keeps only in-frame clonotypes and omits some of them. Of about 150,000 clones in the sample, 64% are singletons; the top ten hold 2% to 3%. Sequencing used PBMCs. The receptor set was obtained from a woman in her thirties or forties in good health and CMV-seronegative. The CDR3 runs from the conserved cysteine through the conserved F or W. Each record gives: clone size, D gene, J gene, V gene, CDR3 protein, CDR3 DNA. A D gene is named only where the DNA matches it firmly. Size tells how often a clone was seen (once, few, many) or the class of an expanded clone, and some rows leave it out.

- | TRBD1 | TRBJ1-2 | TRBV18 | CASSPADRGYGYTF | TGTGCCAGCTCACCCGCGGACAGGGGCTATGGCTACACCTTC
- | TRBD1 | TRBJ1-1 | TRBV5-1 | CASSTGTENTEAFF | TGCGCCAGCAGCACCGGGACAGAGAACACTGAAGCTTTCTTT
once | TRBD1 | TRBJ2-7 | TRBV27 | CASKRQGARYEQYF | TGTGCCAGCAAGAGACAGGGGGCGCGTTACGAGCAGTACTTC
once | - | TRBJ2-7 | TRBV9 | CASSVGVGMLTTPYEQYF | TGTGCCAGCAGCGTAGGAGTTGGTATGCTTACCACCCCCTACGAGCAGTACTTC
few | - | TRBJ1-3 | TRBV7-2 | CASSEDLRGNTIYF | TGTGCCAGCAGCGAAGACTTGAGAGGAAACACCATATATTTT
- | - | TRBJ1-1 | TRBV10-3 | CAISESGLNTEAFF | TGTGCCATCAGTGAGTCGGGACTAAACACTGAAGCTTTCTTT
- | TRBD1 | TRBJ2-2 | TRBV19 | CASSKGQGNTGELFF | TGTGCCAGTAGTAAGGGACAGGGGAACACCGGGGAGCTGTTTTTT
- | - | TRBJ2-7 | TRBV20-1 | CSASHHGEQYF | TGCAGTGCTAGCCATCACGGGGAGCAGTACTTC
- | TRBD2 | TRBJ2-3 | TRBV4-1 | CASSQDRPGGGNTDTQYF | TGCGCCAGCAGCCAGGATCGTCCGGGCGGGGGGAACACAGATACGCAGTATTTT
few | - | TRBJ2-7 | TRBV19 | CASSMRESLYEQYF | TGTGCCAGTAGTATGAGGGAAAGCCTCTACGAGCAGTACTTC
- | - | TRBJ1-2 | TRBV4-2 | CASSQDRRGIYGYTF | TGTGCCAGCAGCCAAGATAGAAGAGGGATATATGGCTACACCTTC
- | TRBD2 | TRBJ2-7 | TRBV27 | CASSLSGTSRYEQYF | TGTGCCAGCAGTTTATCAGGGACTAGTAGATACGAGCAGTACTTC
few | - | TRBJ1-2 | TRBV7-8 | CASSLRRVSLDGYTF | TGTGCCAGCAGCTTACGGCGGGTTTCGCTAGATGGCTACACCTTC
- | - | TRBJ2-1 | TRBV5-1 | CASSLGQYNEQFF | TGCGCCAGCAGCTTGGGACAGTACAATGAGCAGTTCTTC
- | - | TRBJ1-5 | TRBV7-9 | CASSFGTSINQPQHF | TGTGCCAGCAGCTTCGGGACAAGTATTAATCAGCCCCAGCATTTT
- | - | TRBJ2-3 | TRBV6-6 | CASRPSGDTQYF | TGTGCCAGCAGACCCTCCGGAGATACGCAGTATTTT
- | TRBD1 | TRBJ1-1 | TRBV6-1 | CASSEAHRGRAEAFF | TGTGCCAGCAGTGAAGCCCACAGGGGGCGGGCTGAAGCTTTCTTT
- | - | TRBJ1-1 | TRBV2 | CASYWGRDTEAFF | TGTGCCAGCTATTGGGGCAGGGACACTGAAGCTTTCTTT
- | TRBD1 | TRBJ1-2 | TRBV2 | CASSPTGGRGYTF | TGTGCCAGCAGTCCGACAGGGGGCAGAGGCTACACCTTC
few | - | TRBJ2-3 | TRBV7-3 | CASSLTGDTQYF | TGTGCCAGCAGCTTGACCGGGGATACGCAGTATTTT
- | - | TRBJ1-6 | TRBV5-8 | CASSSLAEDNSPLHF | TGTGCCAGCAGCTCGTTGGCGGAGGATAATTCACCCCTCCACTTT
- | - | TRBJ2-5 | TRBV6-1 | CASSEAKDSWETQYF | TGTGCCAGCAGTGAAGCGAAGGACAGCTGGGAGACCCAGTACTTC
- | TRBD1 | TRBJ1-1 | TRBV28 | CASSLPLGQALNTEAFF | TGTGCCAGCAGTTTACCCCTGGGACAGGCTCTGAACACTGAAGCTTTCTTT
- | - | TRBJ2-1 | TRBV19 | CASSGGAYNEQFF | TGTGCCAGTAGCGGCGGTGCTTACAATGAGCAGTTCTTC
few | TRBD1 | TRBJ2-1 | TRBV18 | CASSPPLDRVYNEQFF | TGTGCCAGCTCACCACCACTAGACAGGGTCTACAATGAGCAGTTCTTC
- | - | TRBJ1-5 | TRBV28 | CASSLRGQPQHF | TGTGCCAGCAGTTTAAGAGGTCAGCCCCAGCATTTT
few | - | TRBJ2-5 | TRBV5-4 | CASSLGGQETQYF | TGTGCCAGCAGCCTCGGGGGCCAAGAGACCCAGTACTTC
- | TRBD1 | TRBJ1-2 | TRBV10-2 | CASRPTTGSGGYTF | TGCGCCAGCAGACCCACGACAGGGTCGGGAGGCTACACCTTC
- | - | TRBJ1-1 | TRBV27 | CASSFSQKLNTEAFF | TGTGCCAGCAGTTTCTCGCAGAAATTGAACACTGAAGCTTTCTTT
few | - | TRBJ2-5 | TRBV15 | CATSRGGIAGETQYF | TGTGCCACCAGCAGAGGTGGAATTGCAGGGGAGACCCAGTACTTC
- | - | TRBJ1-1 | TRBV4-3 | CASSRDSRAGNTEAFF | TGCGCCAGCAGCCGGGATTCCCGCGCGGGCAACACTGAAGCTTTCTTT
once | - | TRBJ1-6 | TRBV28 | CASSFGPSPNSPLHF | TGTGCCAGCAGTTTTGGGCCCAGTCCTAATTCACCCCTCCACTTT
few | TRBD1 | TRBJ2-7 | TRBV19 | CASSIQQGAYEQYF | TGTGCCAGTAGTATTCAACAGGGGGCCTACGAGCAGTACTTC
- | TRBD1 | TRBJ1-4 | TRBV11-2 | CASSLGRDRGLKLFF | TGTGCCAGCAGCTTAGGACGGGACAGGGGCTTAAAACTGTTTTTT
- | - | TRBJ2-1 | TRBV7-2 | CASGAGDNEQFF | TGTGCCAGCGGGGCAGGGGACAATGAGCAGTTCTTC
few | - | TRBJ2-3 | TRBV19 | CASSTGTDTQYF | TGTGCCAGTAGTACTGGCACAGATACGCAGTATTTT
- | TRBD1 | TRBJ1-5 | TRBV28 | CASTGNRGGNQPQHF | TGTGCCAGCACCGGGAACAGGGGGGGCAATCAGCCCCAGCATTTT
- | TRBD1 | TRBJ2-7 | TRBV9 | CASSARDRGGEQYF | TGTGCCAGCAGCGCCCGGGACAGGGGCGGCGAGCAGTACTTC
- | - | TRBJ2-7 | TRBV4-1 | CASSQDRTPLPFAYEQYF | TGCGCCAGCAGCCAAGATCGGACACCATTGCCGTTCGCCTACGAGCAGTACTTC
few | - | TRBJ1-5 | TRBV30 | CAWGRGPRGNQPQHF | TGTGCCTGGGGTCGGGGTCCCCGGGGCAATCAGCCCCAGCATTTT
- | TRBD2 | TRBJ2-7 | TRBV5-5 | CASSLEGTTSYEQYF | TGTGCCAGCAGCTTGGAAGGGACTACCTCCTACGAGCAGTACTTC
- | - | TRBJ1-2 | TRBV6-5 | CASSWRGDSYTF | TGTGCCAGCAGTTGGCGGGGGGACAGCTACACCTTC
- | TRBD1 | TRBJ1-5 | TRBV27 | CASSMDRGHQPQHF | TGTGCCAGCAGTATGGACAGGGGACATCAGCCCCAGCATTTT
- | TRBD1 | TRBJ1-2 | TRBV5-4 | CASSLLGQGYGYTF | TGTGCCAGCAGCTTGCTAGGACAGGGCTATGGCTACACCTTC
few | - | TRBJ1-4 | TRBV6-5 | CASSYLSTNEKLFF | TGTGCCAGCAGTTACCTTTCAACTAATGAAAAACTGTTTTTT
- | TRBD1 | TRBJ1-4 | TRBV7-9 | CASSLGTGEKLFF | TGTGCCAGCAGCCTAGGGACAGGGGAAAAACTGTTTTTT
- | - | TRBJ1-1 | TRBV7-9 | CSSSQDSIEAFF | TGTTCCAGCAGTCAAGACAGTATTGAAGCTTTCTTT
- | - | TRBJ1-5 | TRBV7-2 | CASSGQLNQPQHF | TGTGCCAGCAGCGGACAGCTCAATCAGCCCCAGCATTTT
- | - | TRBJ1-2 | TRBV5-4 | CASSLYDRLTVGYTF | TGTGCCAGCAGCCTCTATGACAGGCTTACTGTTGGCTACACCTTC
- | TRBD2 | TRBJ2-3 | TRBV5-1 | CASSLGAKRGGKDTQYF | TGCGCCAGCAGCTTGGGAGCGAAGCGGGGGGGAAAAGATACGCAGTATTTT
- | - | TRBJ1-1 | TRBV5-1 | CASSLRQSDTEAFF | TGCGCCAGCAGCCTTCGACAGAGCGACACTGAAGCTTTCTTT
- | - | TRBJ1-2 | TRBV11-2 | CASSFPGGNGYTF | TGTGCCAGCAGCTTCCCGGGTGGCAACGGCTACACCTTC
- | TRBD1 | TRBJ1-1 | TRBV11-2 | CASRLDRQGLNTEAFF | TGTGCCAGCAGATTAGACCGACAGGGGTTAAACACTGAAGCTTTCTTT
- | - | TRBJ1-3 | TRBV10-2 | CASGIGGMSGNTIYF | TGCGCCAGCGGGATAGGAGGCATGTCTGGAAACACCATATATTTT
few | - | TRBJ1-2 | TRBV30 | CAWSVARGGYTF | TGTGCCTGGAGTGTCGCCAGAGGAGGCTACACCTTC
- | - | TRBJ1-4 | TRBV7-2 | CASSHDRTFNEKLFF | TGTGCCAGCAGCCACGACAGAACTTTTAATGAAAAACTGTTTTTT
- | TRBD1 | TRBJ2-5 | TRBV4-2 | CASSLDRAAETQYF | TGTGCCAGCAGCTTAGACAGGGCGGCAGAGACCCAGTACTTC